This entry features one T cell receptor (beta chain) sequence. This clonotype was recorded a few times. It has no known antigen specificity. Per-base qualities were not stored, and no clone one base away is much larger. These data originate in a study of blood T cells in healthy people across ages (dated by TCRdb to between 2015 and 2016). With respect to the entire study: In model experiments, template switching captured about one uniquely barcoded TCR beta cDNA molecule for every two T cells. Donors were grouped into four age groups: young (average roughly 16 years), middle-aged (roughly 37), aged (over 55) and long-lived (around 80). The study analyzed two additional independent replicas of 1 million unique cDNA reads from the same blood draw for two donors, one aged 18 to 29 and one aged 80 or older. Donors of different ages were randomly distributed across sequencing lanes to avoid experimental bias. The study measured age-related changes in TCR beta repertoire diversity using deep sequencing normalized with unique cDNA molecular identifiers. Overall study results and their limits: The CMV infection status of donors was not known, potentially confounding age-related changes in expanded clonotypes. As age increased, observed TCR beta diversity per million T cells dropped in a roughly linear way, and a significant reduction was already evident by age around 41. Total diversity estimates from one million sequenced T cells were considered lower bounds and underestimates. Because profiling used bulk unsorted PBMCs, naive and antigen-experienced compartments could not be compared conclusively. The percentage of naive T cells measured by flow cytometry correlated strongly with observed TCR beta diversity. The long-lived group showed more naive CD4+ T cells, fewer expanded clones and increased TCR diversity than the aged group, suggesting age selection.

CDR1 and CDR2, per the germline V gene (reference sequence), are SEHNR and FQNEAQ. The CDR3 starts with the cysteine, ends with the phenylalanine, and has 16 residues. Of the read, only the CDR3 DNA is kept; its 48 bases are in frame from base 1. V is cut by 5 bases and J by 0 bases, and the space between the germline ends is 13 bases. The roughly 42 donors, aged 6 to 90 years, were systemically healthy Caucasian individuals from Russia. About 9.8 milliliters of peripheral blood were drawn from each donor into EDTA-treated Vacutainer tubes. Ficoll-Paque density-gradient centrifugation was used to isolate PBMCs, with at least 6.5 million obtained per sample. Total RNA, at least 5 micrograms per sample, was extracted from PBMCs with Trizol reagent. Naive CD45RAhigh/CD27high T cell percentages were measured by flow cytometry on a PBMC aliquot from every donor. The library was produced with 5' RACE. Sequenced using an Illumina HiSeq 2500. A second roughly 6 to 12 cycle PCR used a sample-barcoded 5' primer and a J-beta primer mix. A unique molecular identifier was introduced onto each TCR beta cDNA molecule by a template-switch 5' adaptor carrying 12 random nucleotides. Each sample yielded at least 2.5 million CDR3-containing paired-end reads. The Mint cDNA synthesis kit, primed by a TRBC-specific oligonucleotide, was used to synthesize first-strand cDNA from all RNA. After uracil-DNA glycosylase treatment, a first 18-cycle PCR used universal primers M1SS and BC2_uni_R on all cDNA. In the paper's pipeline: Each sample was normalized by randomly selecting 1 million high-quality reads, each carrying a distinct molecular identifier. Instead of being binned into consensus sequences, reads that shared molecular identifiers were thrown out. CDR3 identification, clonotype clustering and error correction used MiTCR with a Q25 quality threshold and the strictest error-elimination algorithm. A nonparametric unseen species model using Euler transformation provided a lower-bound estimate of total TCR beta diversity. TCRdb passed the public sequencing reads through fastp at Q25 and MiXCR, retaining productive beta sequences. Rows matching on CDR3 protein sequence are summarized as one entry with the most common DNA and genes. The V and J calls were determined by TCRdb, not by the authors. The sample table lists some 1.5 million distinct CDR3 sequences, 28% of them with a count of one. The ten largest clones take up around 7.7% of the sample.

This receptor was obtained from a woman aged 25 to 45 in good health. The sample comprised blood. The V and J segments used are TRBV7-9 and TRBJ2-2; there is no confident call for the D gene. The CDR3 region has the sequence CASSPGASANTGELFF. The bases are TGTGCCAGCAGCCCAGGAGCAAGCGCGAACACCGGGGAGCTGTTTTTT.